The entry below describes one T cell receptor beta chain. The germline V and J ends were trimmed by 5 bases and 5 bases, with 9 bases remaining between them. CDR3 length equals 12 residues. The germline gives CDR1 MNHEY, CDR2 SVGEGT. TRB rearrangements were amplified by multiplex PCR with BIOMED2 TRB-A/B primers. MiXCR, run by TCRdb on the multiplex PCR reads, gives a single entry per CDR3 protein. The data contain about 15,000 distinct CDR3 sequences, around 30% of them singletons. From blood, about 230-500 ng of genomic DNA served as TRB template. The data originate from a study of T and B cells in COVID-19 patients.

This chain uses TRBV6-2 or TRBV6-3 with TRBJ2-5; no clear D gene. The sequenced material came from blood. The clonotype was recovered from a human donor who had recovered from COVID-19. The CDR3 spells CASSHQRETQYF. CDR3 sequence (DNA): TGTGCCAGCAGTCATCAGAGGGAGACCCAGTACTTC.